This T cell receptor (beta chain) comes out of a study of T cells after posttransplantation cyclophosphamide (dated by TCRdb to the mid-2010s). Looking at the study overall: T cell repertoire reconstitution was tracked by TRB sequencing after myeloablative bone marrow transplantation in which posttransplantation cyclophosphamide was used as GVHD prophylaxis. Antigen receptor sequencing was done on samples from about 38 PTCy-treated patients and from some 15 related bone marrow donors of those patients. TRB sequencing was performed on blood from all 35 or so PTCy patients with 1-year posttransplant specimens. TRB sequencing was also done on up to about 3 additional blood samples from 2 to 5.2 years after transplant in 3 patients, and on pretransplant blood from 4 patients. Because TRA and TRB clonality correlated tightly in several samples, later TCR analyses were limited to TRB. Public TRB sequences were checked against a database of over 3,500 sequences associated with responses to pathogens, tumor antigens, self-antigens and alloantigens.

CDR1 and CDR2 are read off the germline V gene as ENHRY and SYGVKD. The CDR3 goes from the cysteine to the phenylalanine over 13 residues. Only the CDR3 DNA is retained, 39 bases long and in frame from the first base. V loses 5 bases at its end and J loses 1 base; junction bases beyond the gene matches: 2. This clone was seen a few times. Its target antigen remains unknown. No qualities accompany the bases; no much larger clone lies one base away. Peripheral blood samples were provided by related bone marrow donors on the day of marrow donation. Peripheral blood and bone marrow mononuclear cells were isolated by Ficoll-Hypaque density centrifugation and were cryopreserved. Summary of the overall study and its limitations: The TRB repertoires of T cells infiltrating skin or GI tract showed only limited overlap with the TRB repertoires of T cells in blood. Donor-recipient similarity was low at 1-2 months but rose over the first year, and later blood repertoires were often dominated by donor CD8+ memory clones. Across 40 to 55 patients, TRB clonality was highly associated with recipient CMV seropositivity and CMV reactivation, and PTCy diversity was similar to diversity in CNI/methotrexate controls.

Genomic DNA was the input for TRB sequencing, which was run either with the immunoSEQ assay at survey resolution or with the hsTCRB kit. In the source study's methods: The immunoSEQ software handled initial read processing, and the LymphoSeq R package was used for repertoire analyses. Clonality was computed as 1 minus normalized Shannon entropy, and a Gini coefficient was also calculated for each TRB dataset. Phenotypes of unsorted samples were inferred by mapping TRB sequences from sorted subsets of the recipient or donor onto unsorted samples of the same recipient. As stored in TCRdb, this immuneACCESS dataset retains in-frame rearrangements with V and J assigned. A fraction of the clones does not appear; measured against another copy, unresolved V genes explain less than half of the discrepancy, and the remainder lacks a known reason. V, J and clone size reflect that table, while D and trimming were determined from the DNA. For this sample there are tens of thousands of clones; roughly 92% appear just once. Of the sample, roughly 2.9% is held by the ten largest clones.

Sample: PBMCs. The chain employs TRBV10-3 and TRBJ2-7; TRBD1 matches 7 bases in the middle. The TCR comes from a woman aged 50 to 60 in good health and a related stem cell transplant donor. The DNA reads TGTGCCATCAGTCCGGACAGGTCCTACGAGCAGTACTTC. Translated, this gives CAISPDRSYEQYF.